This TCR beta chain was sequenced during a study of T-cell memory formation after mild COVID-19. Overall study: The two donors had largely donor-specific TCR clusters. Overall study findings and caveats: Clones that contracted from day 15 to 85 had balanced CD4/CD8; later expanders were CD4+ biased.

From the 5' RACE reads, TCRdb called clonotypes with MiXCR, one entry per CDR3 protein. This table holds a few hundred thousand distinct CDR3 sequences, around 28% found once. Worth noting for this clonotype: Antigen unknown.

V shed 7 bases and J shed 6 bases, with 18 bases lying between them. The CDR3 totals 14 residues. This receptor was identified in an adult woman who had mild COVID-19 (a few samples of this study predate the infection). Cell type and time point are not known. Material: PBMCs or a T cell subset sorted from them (not recorded which). The chain is built from TRBV12-3 or TRBV12-4 and TRBJ1-2, with a tentative D call TRBD1 (5 bases). DNA for the CDR3: TGTGCCAGCACCGAGATCGGGACTCTCCATGGCTACACCTTC. Its protein is CASTEIGTLHGYTF.